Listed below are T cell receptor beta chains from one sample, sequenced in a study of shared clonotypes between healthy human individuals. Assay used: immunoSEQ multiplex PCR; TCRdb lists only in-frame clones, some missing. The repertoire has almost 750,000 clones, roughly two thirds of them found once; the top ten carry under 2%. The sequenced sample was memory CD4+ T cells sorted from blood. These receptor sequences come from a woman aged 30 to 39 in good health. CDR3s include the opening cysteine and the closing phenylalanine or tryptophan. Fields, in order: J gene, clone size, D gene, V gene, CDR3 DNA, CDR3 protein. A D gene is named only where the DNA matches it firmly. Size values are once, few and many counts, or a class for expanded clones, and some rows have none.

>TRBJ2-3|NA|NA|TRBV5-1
TGCGCCAGCAAGGCTCTAGCCCAAACAGATACGCAGTATTTT
CASKALAQTDTQYF
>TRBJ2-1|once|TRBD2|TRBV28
TGTGCCAGCAGGGGGACTAGCGGGAGCAATGAGCAGTTCTTC
CASRGTSGSNEQFF
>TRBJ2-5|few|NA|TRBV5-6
TGTGCCAGCAGCCCTGGAGGGGGCGCAGGGGAGACCCAGTACTTC
CASSPGGGAGETQYF
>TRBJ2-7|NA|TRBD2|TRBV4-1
TGCGCCAGCAGCCAAGAGGGGCCTAGCGGAGACTACGAGCAGTACTTC
CASSQEGPSGDYEQYF
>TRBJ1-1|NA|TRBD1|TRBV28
TGTGCCAGCAGTCCGGGACAGGTTCGAACTGAAGCTTTCTTT
CASSPGQVRTEAFF
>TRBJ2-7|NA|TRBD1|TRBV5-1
TGCGCCAGCAGCCGGAGGTTAGGGGACAGGGTTAGCTTCACCTACGAGCAGTACTTC
CASSRRLGDRVSFTYEQYF
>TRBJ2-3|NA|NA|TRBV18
TGTGCCAGCTCGGCTAGGGGAACAGATACGCAGTATTTT
CASSARGTDTQYF
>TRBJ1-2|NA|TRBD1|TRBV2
TGTGCCAGCAGTGGGACAGGGGGTAGCTATGGCTACACCTTC
CASSGTGGSYGYTF
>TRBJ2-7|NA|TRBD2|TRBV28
TGTGCCAGCAGTTTATCCATCTTGGACGGTCGGGAGGGGCAGTACTTC
CASSLSILDGREGQYF
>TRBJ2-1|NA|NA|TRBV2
TGTGCCAGCAGGCCCGAAGGGAATGAGCAGTTCTTC
CASRPEGNEQFF
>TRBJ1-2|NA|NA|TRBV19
TGTGCCAGTAGTGGACTCCGGGACAAGAACTATGGCTACACCTTC
CASSGLRDKNYGYTF
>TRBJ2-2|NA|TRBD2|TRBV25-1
TGTGCCAGCAGTGAATTCTCGGGAGGGTCGAACACCGGGGAGCTGTTTTTT
CASSEFSGGSNTGELFF
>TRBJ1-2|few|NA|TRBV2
TGTGCCAGCAGTGAGCCGACTGTAAACTATGGCTACACCTTC
CASSEPTVNYGYTF
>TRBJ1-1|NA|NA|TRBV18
TGTGCCAGCTCCCCCGCGGGGGGCGGGCGAGCTTTCTTT
CASSPAGGGRAFF
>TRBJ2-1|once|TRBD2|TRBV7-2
TGTGCCAGCAACGCAGCCCAAAGGGGACTAGGTATTTCCAATGAGCAGTTCTTC
CASNAAQRGLGISNEQFF
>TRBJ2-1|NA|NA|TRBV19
TGTGCCAGTAGTAGGCGCTCCTCGGGTGAGCAGTTCTTC
CASSRRSSGEQFF
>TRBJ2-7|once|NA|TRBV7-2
TGTGCCAGCAGCTTAGTCGCCCTACTAGCTTCCGAGCAGTACTTC
CASSLVALLASEQYF
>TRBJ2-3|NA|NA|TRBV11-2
TGTGCCAGCAGCCCCGCGAGGACTTCTACCACAGATACGCAGTATTTT
CASSPARTSTTDTQYF
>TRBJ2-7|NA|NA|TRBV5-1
TGCGCCAGCAGCTTGGGACTCAACTACGAGCAGTACTTC
CASSLGLNYEQYF
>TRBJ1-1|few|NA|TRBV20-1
TGCAGTGCCACAGAAAACACTGAAGCTTTCTTT
CSATENTEAFF
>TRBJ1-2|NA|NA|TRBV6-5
TGTGCCAGCAGTTACGGGGGGCGAGCTAACTATGGCTACACCTTC
CASSYGGRANYGYTF
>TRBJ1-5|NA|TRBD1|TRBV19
TGTGCCAGTAGTCCACGCTATATGACAGGGGTGGATCAGCCCCAGCATTTT
CASSPRYMTGVDQPQHF
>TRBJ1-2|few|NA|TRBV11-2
TGTGCCAGCAGCTTAGATCTTCTGGGACGAGGTTATGGCTACACCTTC
CASSLDLLGRGYGYTF
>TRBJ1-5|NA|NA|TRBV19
TGTGCCAGTGGTCGACAGGTTGATAGCAATCAGCCCCAGCATTTT
CASGRQVDSNQPQHF
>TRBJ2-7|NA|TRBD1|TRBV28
TGTGCCAGCAGTGGGGGACAGTACGAGCAGTACTTC
CASSGGQYEQYF
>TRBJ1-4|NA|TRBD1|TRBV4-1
TGCGCCAGCAGCACCCACAGGGGGCCGGCTGAAAAACTGTTTTTT
CASSTHRGPAEKLFF
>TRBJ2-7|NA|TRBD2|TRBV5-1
TGCGCCAGCAGCTTGGCGGTGACTAGCGGCTACGAGCAGTACTTC
CASSLAVTSGYEQYF
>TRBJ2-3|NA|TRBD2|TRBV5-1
TGCGCCAGCAGCTTCGGCGGGAGGGCCCTGGATACGCAGTATTTT
CASSFGGRALDTQYF
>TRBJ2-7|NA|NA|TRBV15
TGTGCCACCAGCAGAGATCTGTCGATCTCCTACGAGCAGTACTTC
CATSRDLSISYEQYF